The sequence of this T cell receptor beta chain was determined in a study of cytomegalovirus exposure and HLA in healthy donors (dated by TCRdb to 2016 to 2017). Turning to the overall study: According to an earlier analysis of several hundred of the donors, some 180 million T cells yielded 117 million unique TCR beta sequences and approximately 300 Gb of sequence data. An early release covering over 500 HLA-typed donors comprised about 310 gigabases of sequencing data and around 85 million unique TCR sequences. Of the approximately 400 genotyped donors, 70% to 90% were placed in the genetic ancestry cluster associated with self-reported Caucasian donors. The study aimed to test whether cataloging public T cell receptors could reveal signatures of past pathogen exposure. The study profiled the T cell repertoires of more than 500 subjects by immunosequencing and related them to cytomegalovirus serostatus. Besides the first cohort of around 670 subjects, a separate validation cohort made up of 120 or so different subjects was used. To predict cytomegalovirus infection status, the study combined high-throughput TCR immunosequencing, statistical association of individual TCRs with disease status, and machine learning. In a later analysis, previously published TCR beta repertoires from roughly 710 donors were re-analyzed and high-resolution HLA genotyping was added so that TCR occurrence patterns could be studied. The later analysis used no new phenotypic data to find candidate immune exposures, relying instead on TCR beta sequences and their occurrence across donors. An earlier analysis of a few hundred of the donors applied high-throughput TCR beta sequencing to assess whether each TCR beta V gene segment acted as functional or pseudogenic. Donor age, sex, ethnicity and CMV serostatus were collected together with the repertoire data. Genome-wide SNP genotypes for about three fifths of the roughly 670 donors were used in a later genetic analysis, which treated that subset as a discovery cohort. All discovery cohort repertoires had been generated on a single sequencing platform. Both class I and class II loci were covered by HLA typing, at four-digit resolution. The number of donors typed differed by locus, with roughly 629-640 for A, B, C, DRB1 and DQB1, 522 for DQA1, about 610 for DPA1, and around 460 for DPB1. Roughly five DR-DQ haplotypes were treated as single units for association and clustering because of strong linkage in the cohort. On average, around 240,000 unique TCR beta nucleotide sequences were sequenced per donor among more than 350 genotyped donors of the cohort, with roughly 18% of those sequences being non-productive. Summary of the overall study and its limitations: At a false discovery rate of 0.05, a later analysis linked 16,000 or so TCR beta sequences to specific HLA alleles. Most TCR sequences were observed very rarely across donors, whereas some public TCRs were present in many individuals. Three of the identified cytomegalovirus-associated TCR beta chains were confirmed in vitro to be specific for cytomegalovirus antigens. When HLA alleles, especially DR and DQ, strongly co-occurred, TCR associations were difficult to assign to individual alleles. The earlier analysis of almost 600 of the donors excluded roughly 16 rarely observed V segments, including chromosome 9 orphons, because counts were too low. The presence/absence analyses assumed that sequencing depth was roughly uniform across donors, and that assumption may not be true. A further reported finding was that TCR beta sequences accurately predicted the HLA-A and HLA-B alleles for most subjects in the first cohort. V-gene and J-gene trimming of TCR beta chains was associated with a missense DCLRE1C variant in a later genetic analysis, and the association was replicated in an independent cohort. In a later analysis, several top co-occurrence clusters were reported to appear linked to parvovirus B19, influenza, CMV and Epstein-Barr virus. In a later analysis, most CMV-associated TCR beta chains were found to appear HLA-restricted, with HLA associations seemingly driven largely by CMV exposure. A cluster of highly shared sequence variants was judged likely to be a technical artifact of the sequencing pipeline. A later analysis found that HLA-associated TCR beta chains were more clonally expanded and had lower generation probabilities than equally common non-associated chains. In a later genetic analysis, fewer N-insertions in productive TCRs were reported among donors in an Asian-associated ancestry cluster than the 666-donor mean. The cohort was sequenced for TCR beta chains only, and without alpha or paired-chain data the features that could be detected were limited. The authors suggested that the approach could potentially be extended to other disease states and immunological phenotypes. According to a later analysis, TCR association rates differed among HLA loci, with DRB1 alleles showing the most associated TCRs and HLA-C alleles showing the fewest. Because HLA typing was unavailable for some donors at each locus, only the typed subset was used in association tests. The classifier was reported to diagnose cytomegalovirus status with high specificity and sensitivity in both the original and validation cohorts. The only immune exposure information available for the cohort was CMV serostatus. An earlier analysis of roughly 570 of the donors showed that most TCR beta V segments appeared in productive rearrangements either about 90% or about 30% of the time, which broadly matched IMGT annotations. Linkage disequilibrium might explain the correlated functional status among segregating V segments, but an unknown experimental factor could not be ruled out. A total of around 150 TCR beta chains were listed by the study as associated with cytomegalovirus.

To prepare the library, the immunoSEQ multiplex PCR assay was applied. For the multiplex PCR, a mixture combining 60 forward primers for TCR Vbeta segments and 13 reverse primers for TCR Jbeta segments was used. The CDR3 region of rearranged TCR beta genes was amplified from genomic DNA by a multiplex PCR assay. The amplified TCR beta libraries were sequenced on the Illumina HiSeq System as 87-base-pair reads. On the study's bioinformatics: A later analysis counted some 74 million unique TCR beta chains across the 650 to 800 repertoires, and some 11 million of these chains were shared by at least two donors. To remove PCR and sequencing errors, raw reads were error-corrected and collapsed into unique sequences using a nearest-neighbor algorithm that merged closely related sequences. Alignment of CDR3 sequences to IMGT reference sequences was used to assign V, D and J gene segments. For a sequence to be retained, a match of at least six nucleotides to both a V gene segment and a J gene segment was required. A rearrangement counted as productive if the CDR3 had no stop codons and remained in frame with V and J, and every other rearrangement counted as non-productive. Following IMGT convention, CDR3 was defined as the stretch from the second conserved V-encoded cysteine up to the conserved J-encoded phenylalanine. The earlier analysis of approximately 590 of the donors excluded any sequence lacking an unambiguous match to a single V gene segment. In an earlier analysis of more than 500 of the donors, a V segment was called functional when productive rearrangements were above 56.7%, and segregating when the standard deviation between donors exceeded 5%. A statistical classification framework was built for diagnosing cytomegalovirus status from the catalog of TCR beta chain sequences. In a later analysis, TCR nucleotide sequences were compared against IMGT/GENE-DB human TR gene sequences so that V and J genes could be assigned. In a later analysis, CDR3 sequences and most-parsimonious VDJ recombination scenarios were assigned using the TCRdist pipeline. In a later analysis, each TCR beta chain was defined by its CDR3 amino acid sequence together with its V-gene family, and reads lacking a unique V-gene family were excluded. In a later analysis, 500 to 700 highly shared, low-generation-probability nucleotide sequences were removed to address suspected cross-contamination and a sequencing artifact. In a later analysis, a clonal expansion index for each public chain was calculated from normalized within-repertoire ranks of inferred template counts. In a later analysis, generation probabilities were computed using a VDJ recombination model fitted to out-of-frame rearrangements, and the results were checked against IGoR. In a later analysis, TCR-TCR, TCR-HLA and TCR-CMV co-occurrence was scored with hypergeometric tests, and a repertoire-size bias correction was applied to TCR pairs. False discovery rates were estimated in a later analysis by permuting HLA or CMV assignments 20 times. In a later analysis, co-occurring TCRs were grouped using DBSCAN, and TCRdist sequence similarity was added for clustering within HLA-allele-positive subsets. For co-occurrence clustering, repertoires with fewer than 30,000 or more than 120,000 public chains were excluded, along with about five repertoires with anomalous nucleotide sharing. TCRdb stores this immuneACCESS table with in-frame sequences only. Part of the clones is absent; in the studies checked, under half of the shortfall reflects unresolved V genes, and no reason is known for the rest. The DNA was the basis for D and trimming; V, J and clone size are from that table. The sample table lists about 100,000 clones, about 72% of them with a count of one. The top ten constitute roughly 19% of the sample.

In total, roughly 670 healthy bone marrow donors made up the cohort. Cohort members were all nominally healthy when sampled, although unrecorded immune exposures were likely present. The donor tested CMV seropositive and was one of the 289 seropositive cohort members. A peripheral blood sample was provided by each donor, and peripheral blood mononuclear cells were used for TCR beta sequencing. The Qiagen DNeasy Blood Extraction Kit was used to extract genomic DNA from the blood cell samples. In its sample, this clone was seen a few times. Its antigen target is currently unknown. The sample holds no much larger clone one base away, and base qualities are not on file. The clonotype was recovered from a woman aged 55-69 years in good health and CMV-seropositive. Sequencing was performed on PBMCs.

The DNA is TGTGCCAGTAGAACGACGACAGGTGAAAAACTGTTTTTT. Translation gives CASRTTTGEKLFF. In this chain, TRBV19 is recombined with TRBJ1-4; TRBD1 is possibly the D segment (6 matching bases). V is shortened by 6 bases, J by 7 bases, and the region joining them spans 12 bases. There are 13 amino acids in the CDR3, from cysteine to phenylalanine inclusive. The DNA shown is the 39-base CDR3, in frame from base 1. Via the germline V gene (reference sequence), CDR1 is LNHDA and CDR2 SQIVND. Outside the CDR3, residues come from the reference TRBV19 and TRBJ1-4 proteins, so the full variable domain is: DGGITQSPKYLFRKEGQNVTLSCEQNLNHDAMYWYRQDPGQGLRLIYYSQIVNDFQKGDIAEGYSVSREKKESFPLTVTSAQKNPTAFYLCASRTTTGEKLFFGSGTQLSVL.